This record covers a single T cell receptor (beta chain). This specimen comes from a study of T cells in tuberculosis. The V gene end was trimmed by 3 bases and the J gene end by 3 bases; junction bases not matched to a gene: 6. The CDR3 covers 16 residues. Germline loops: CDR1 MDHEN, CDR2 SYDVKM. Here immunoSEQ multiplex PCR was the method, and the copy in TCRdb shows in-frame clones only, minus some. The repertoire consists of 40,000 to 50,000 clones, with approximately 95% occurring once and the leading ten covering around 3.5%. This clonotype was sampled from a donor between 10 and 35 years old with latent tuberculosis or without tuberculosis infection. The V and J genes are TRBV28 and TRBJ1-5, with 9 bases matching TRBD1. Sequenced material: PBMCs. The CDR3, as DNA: TGTGCCAGCAGTTTGTCGGACAGGGGAATCAATCAGCCCCAGCATTTT. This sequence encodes CASSLSDRGINQPQHF.